This T cell receptor beta chain was sequenced for a study of blood T cell repertoires in COVID-19. As for the study in general: Sites across the United States, Italy and Spain contributed samples from acute and convalescent COVID-19. PBMCs, B-cell-depleted T cells, or T cells were the source of the cDNA or gDNA that made up the material.

Authors' processing steps: The assay estimated nucleated cells by amplifying reference gene primers. The method was immunoSEQ multiplex PCR; TCRdb's version includes in-frame clones alone and lacks a portion of them. V and J calls and clone size follow that table, whereas D and trimming were derived from the DNA. The sample holds more than 85,000 clones, approximately 67% seen once. V lost 3 bases and J 7 bases, leaving 12 bases between the germline ends. The germline V gene encodes CDR1 MDHEN and CDR2 SYDVKM. This CDR3 is built from 13 residues. This clonotype was obtained from a woman between 55 and 75 years old with acute or convalescent COVID-19. What was sequenced was peripheral blood. The chain is built from TRBV28 and TRBJ2-5; TRBD1 might be the D (6 bases). CDR3 sequence (DNA): TGTGCCAGCAGTTTCGGCAGCAGGGGGACCCAGTACTTC. Translation gives CASSFGSRGTQYF.